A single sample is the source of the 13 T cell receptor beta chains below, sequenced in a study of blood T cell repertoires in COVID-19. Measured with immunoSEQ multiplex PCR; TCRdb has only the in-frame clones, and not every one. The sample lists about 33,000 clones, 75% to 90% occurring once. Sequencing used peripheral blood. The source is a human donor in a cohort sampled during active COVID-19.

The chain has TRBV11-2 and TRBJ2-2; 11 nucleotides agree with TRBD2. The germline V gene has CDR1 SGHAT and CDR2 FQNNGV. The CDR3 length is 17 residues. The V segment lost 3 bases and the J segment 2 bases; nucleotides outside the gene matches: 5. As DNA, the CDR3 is TGTGCCAGCAGCTTTGCACTAGCGGGAGTAAACACCGGGGAGCTGTTTTTT. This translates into CASSFALAGVNTGELFF.

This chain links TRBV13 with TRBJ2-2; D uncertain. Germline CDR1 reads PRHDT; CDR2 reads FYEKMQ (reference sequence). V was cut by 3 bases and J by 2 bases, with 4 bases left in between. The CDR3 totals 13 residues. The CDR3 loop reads CASSFRNTGELFF. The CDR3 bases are TGTGCCAGCAGCTTTCGTAACACCGGGGAGCTGTTTTTT.

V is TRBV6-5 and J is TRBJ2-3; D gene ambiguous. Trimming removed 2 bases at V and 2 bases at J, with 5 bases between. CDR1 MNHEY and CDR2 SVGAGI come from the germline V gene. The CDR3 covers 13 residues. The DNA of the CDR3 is TGTGCCAGCAGTTACGTAAACACAGATACGCAGTATTTT. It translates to CASSYVNTDTQYF.

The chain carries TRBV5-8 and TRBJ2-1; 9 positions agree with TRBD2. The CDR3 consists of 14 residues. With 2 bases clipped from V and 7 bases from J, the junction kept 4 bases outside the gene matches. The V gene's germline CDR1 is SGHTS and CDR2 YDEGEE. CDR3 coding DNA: TGTGCCAGCAGCTTAGCGGGAGGTTGGAATGAGCAGTTCTTC. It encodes CASSLAGGWNEQFF.

CDR3 sequence: CASWEDREVPEAFF. CDR3 nucleotide sequence: TGTGCCAGCTGGGAGGACAGGGAAGTTCCTGAAGCTTTCTTT. This chain uses TRBV28 with TRBJ1-1; 8 bases align to TRBD1. Germline V gene sequence: CDR1 MDHEN, CDR2 SYDVKM. This CDR3 region has 14 residues. Germline trimming cut 8 bases from V and 6 bases from J; bases unmatched to any gene: 11.

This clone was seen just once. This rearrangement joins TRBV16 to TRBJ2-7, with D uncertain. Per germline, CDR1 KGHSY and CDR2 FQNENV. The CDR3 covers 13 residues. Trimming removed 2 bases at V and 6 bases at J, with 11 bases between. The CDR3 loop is CASSQGPLVEQYF. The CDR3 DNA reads TGTGCCAGCAGCCAAGGGCCCCTGGTCGAGCAGTACTTC.

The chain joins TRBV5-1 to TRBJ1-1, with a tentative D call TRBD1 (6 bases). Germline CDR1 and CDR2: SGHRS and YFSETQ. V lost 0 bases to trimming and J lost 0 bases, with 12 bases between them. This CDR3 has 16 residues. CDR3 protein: CASSLAGGGMNTEAFF. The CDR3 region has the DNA TGCGCCAGCAGCTTGGCGGGAGGGGGTATGAACACTGAAGCTTTCTTT.

CDR3 loop: CASSLADRANEQYF. CDR3 sequence (DNA): TGTGCCAGCAGCTTAGCAGACAGGGCGAACGAGCAGTACTTC. The chain has TRBV13 and TRBJ2-7, with 7 bases aligning to TRBD1. Germline V gene data show CDR1 as PRHDT and CDR2 as FYEKMQ (reference sequence). V was pared by 1 base and J by 5 bases, with 5 bases of the junction left unmatched. The CDR3 is 14 amino acids.

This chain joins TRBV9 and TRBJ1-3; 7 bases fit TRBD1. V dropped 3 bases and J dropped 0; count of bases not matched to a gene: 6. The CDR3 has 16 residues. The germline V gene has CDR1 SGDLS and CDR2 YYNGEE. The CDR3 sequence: CASSDRGGFSGNTIYF. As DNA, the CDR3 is TGTGCCAGCAGCGACAGGGGTGGATTCTCTGGAAACACCATATATTTT.

The chain's CDR3 is CASSLFGEIQETQYF. The DNA of the CDR3 is TGTGCCAGCAGTTTATTCGGGGAGATCCAAGAGACCCAGTACTTC. The chain couples TRBV28 to TRBJ2-5, with D possibly TRBD2 on 5 matching bases. CDR1 is MDHEN, CDR2 SYDVKM, per germline. The V end was cut by 1 base, the J end by 1 base, with 10 bases between. The CDR3 runs 15 residues.

The CDR3 region has the DNA TGTGCCACCCTTCGACAGACGAACACTGAAGCTTTCTTT. Its translation: CATLRQTNTEAFF. The chain employs TRBV2 and TRBJ1-1, with D maybe TRBD1 (5 bases). The CDR3 loop spans 13 amino acids. Between the trimmed V and J ends, which lost 10 bases and 1 base, there was a span of 13 bases. From germline, CDR1 is SNHLY and CDR2 FYNNEI.

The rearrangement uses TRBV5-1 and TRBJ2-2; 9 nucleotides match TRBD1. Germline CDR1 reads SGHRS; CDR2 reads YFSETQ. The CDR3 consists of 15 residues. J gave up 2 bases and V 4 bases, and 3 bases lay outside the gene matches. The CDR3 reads CASSKGQGNTGELFF. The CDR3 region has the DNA TGCGCCAGCAGCAAGGGACAGGGAAACACCGGGGAGCTGTTTTTT.

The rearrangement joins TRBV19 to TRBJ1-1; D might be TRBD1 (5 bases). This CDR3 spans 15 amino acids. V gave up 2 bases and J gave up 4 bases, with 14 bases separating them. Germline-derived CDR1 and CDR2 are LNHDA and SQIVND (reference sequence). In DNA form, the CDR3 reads TGTGCCAGTAGTATATCAGGGAGGCGGAGCACTGAAGCTTTCTTT. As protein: CASSISGRRSTEAFF.